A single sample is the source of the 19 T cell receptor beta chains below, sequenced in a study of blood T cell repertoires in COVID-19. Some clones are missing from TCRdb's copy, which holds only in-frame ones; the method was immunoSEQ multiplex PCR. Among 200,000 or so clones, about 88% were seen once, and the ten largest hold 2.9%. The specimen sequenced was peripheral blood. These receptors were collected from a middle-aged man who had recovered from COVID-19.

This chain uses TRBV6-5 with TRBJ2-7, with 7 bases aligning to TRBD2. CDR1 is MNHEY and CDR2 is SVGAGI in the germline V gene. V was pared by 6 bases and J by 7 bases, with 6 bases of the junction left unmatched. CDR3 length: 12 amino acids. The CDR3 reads CASSNGGWEQYF. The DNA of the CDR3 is TGTGCCAGCAGCAACGGGGGGTGGGAGCAGTACTTC.

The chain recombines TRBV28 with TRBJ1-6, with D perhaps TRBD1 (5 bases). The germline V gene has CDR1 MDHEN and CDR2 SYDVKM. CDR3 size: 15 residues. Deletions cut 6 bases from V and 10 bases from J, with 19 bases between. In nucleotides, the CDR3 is TGTGCCAGCAGATTCGACACCAGGGTCTTATCACCCCTCCACTTT. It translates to CASRFDTRVLSPLHF.

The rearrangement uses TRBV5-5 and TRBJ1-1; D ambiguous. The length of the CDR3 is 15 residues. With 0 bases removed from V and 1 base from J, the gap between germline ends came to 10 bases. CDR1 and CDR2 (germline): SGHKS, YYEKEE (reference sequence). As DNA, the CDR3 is TGTGCCAGCAGCTTGGCACACACTAGGAACACTGAAGCTTTCTTT. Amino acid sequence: CASSLAHTRNTEAFF.

This chain's CDR3 is CASSPTQTGNTEAFF. The CDR3 DNA follows: TGTGCCAGCAGCCCCACGCAAACAGGGAACACTGAAGCTTTCTTT. The chain couples TRBV5-4 to TRBJ1-1; maybe TRBD1 (5 bases). This CDR3 comprises 15 residues. Looked up from germline, CDR1 is SGHNT and CDR2 is YYREEE (reference sequence). Trimming removed 4 bases from V and 1 base from J, with 14 bases in between. The variable domain in full, with the rest retrieved from reference TRBV5-4 and TRBJ1-1, is ETGVTQSPTHLIKTRGQQVTLRCSSQSGHNTVSWYQQALGQGPQFIFQYYREEENGRGNFPPRFSGLQFPNYSSELNVNALELDDSALYLCASSPTQTGNTEAFFGQGTRLTVV.

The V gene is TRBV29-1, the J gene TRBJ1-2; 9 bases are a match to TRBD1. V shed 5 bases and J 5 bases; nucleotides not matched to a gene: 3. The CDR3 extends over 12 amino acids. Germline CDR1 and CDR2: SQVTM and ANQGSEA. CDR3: CSVRQGGYGYTF. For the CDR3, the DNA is TGCAGCGTTCGACAGGGGGGTTATGGCTACACCTTC.

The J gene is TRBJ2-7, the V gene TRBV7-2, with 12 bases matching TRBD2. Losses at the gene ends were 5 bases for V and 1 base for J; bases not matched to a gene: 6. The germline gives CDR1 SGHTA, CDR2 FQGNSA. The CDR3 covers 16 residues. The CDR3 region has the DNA TGTGCCAGCAGCCCGAGCGGACTAGCGGGATCCTACGAGCAGTACTTC. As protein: CASSPSGLAGSYEQYF.

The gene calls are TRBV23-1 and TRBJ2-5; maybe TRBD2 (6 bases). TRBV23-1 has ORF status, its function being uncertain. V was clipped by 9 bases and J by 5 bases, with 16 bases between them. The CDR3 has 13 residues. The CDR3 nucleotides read TGCGCCAGGCTCGGACTACTCTCGGAGACCCAGTACTTC. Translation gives CARLGLLSETQYF.

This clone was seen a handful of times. The CDR3 loop reads CATSNVGRQGVHSNQPQHF. The CDR3 nucleotides read TGTGCCACCAGCAACGTAGGACGGCAGGGGGTTCATAGCAATCAGCCCCAGCATTTT. The J gene is TRBJ1-5, the V gene TRBV15, with 7 bases fitting TRBD1. With V trimmed by 4 bases and J by 0 bases, 15 bases remained unmatched. Germline CDR1 and CDR2: LNHNV and YYDKDF (reference sequence). This CDR3 spans 19 amino acids.

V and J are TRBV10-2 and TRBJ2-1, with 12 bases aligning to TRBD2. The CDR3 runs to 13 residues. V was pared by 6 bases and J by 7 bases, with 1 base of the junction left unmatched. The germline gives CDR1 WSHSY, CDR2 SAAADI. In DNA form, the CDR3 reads TGCGCCAGCAGGACTAGCGGGAGAAATGAGCAGTTCTTC. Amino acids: CASRTSGRNEQFF.

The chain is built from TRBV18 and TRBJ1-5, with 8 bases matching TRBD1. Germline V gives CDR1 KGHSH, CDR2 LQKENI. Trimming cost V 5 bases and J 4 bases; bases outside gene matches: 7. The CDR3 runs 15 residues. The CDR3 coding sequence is TGTGCCAGCTCATCAACCGGGACAGGTAATCAGCCCCAGCATTTT. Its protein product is CASSSTGTGNQPQHF.

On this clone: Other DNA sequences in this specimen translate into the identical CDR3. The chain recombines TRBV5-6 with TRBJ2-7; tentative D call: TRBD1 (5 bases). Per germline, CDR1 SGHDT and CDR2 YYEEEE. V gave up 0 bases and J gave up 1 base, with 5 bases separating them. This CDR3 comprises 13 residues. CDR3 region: CASSLGQSYEQYF. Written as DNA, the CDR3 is TGTGCCAGCAGCTTGGGACAGTCCTACGAGCAGTACTTC.

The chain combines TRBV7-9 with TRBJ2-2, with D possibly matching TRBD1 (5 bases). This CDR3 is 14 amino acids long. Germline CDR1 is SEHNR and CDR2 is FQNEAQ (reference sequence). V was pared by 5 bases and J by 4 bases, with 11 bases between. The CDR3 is CASSRDTGTGELFF. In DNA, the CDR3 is TGTGCCAGCAGCAGAGATACAGGCACCGGGGAGCTGTTTTTT.

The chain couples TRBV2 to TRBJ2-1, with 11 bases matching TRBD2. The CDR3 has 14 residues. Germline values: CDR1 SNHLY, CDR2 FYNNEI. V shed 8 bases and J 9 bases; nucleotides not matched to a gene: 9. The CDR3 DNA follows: TGTGCCAGCGGGACTAGCGGTTTACAGGGTGAGCAGTTCTTC. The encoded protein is CASGTSGLQGEQFF.

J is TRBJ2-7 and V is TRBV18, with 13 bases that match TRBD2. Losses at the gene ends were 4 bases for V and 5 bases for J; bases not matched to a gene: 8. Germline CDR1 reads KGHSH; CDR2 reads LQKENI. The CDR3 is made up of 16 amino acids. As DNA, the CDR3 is TGTGCCAGCTCACTGATCGGACTAGCGGGAGTTAACGAGCAGTACTTC. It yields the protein CASSLIGLAGVNEQYF.

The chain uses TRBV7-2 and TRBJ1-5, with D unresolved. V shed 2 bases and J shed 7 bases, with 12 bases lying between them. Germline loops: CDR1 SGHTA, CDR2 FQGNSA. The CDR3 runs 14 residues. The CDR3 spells CASSLTRGNQPQHF. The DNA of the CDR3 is TGTGCCAGCAGCTTAACGAGAGGGAACCAGCCCCAGCATTTT.

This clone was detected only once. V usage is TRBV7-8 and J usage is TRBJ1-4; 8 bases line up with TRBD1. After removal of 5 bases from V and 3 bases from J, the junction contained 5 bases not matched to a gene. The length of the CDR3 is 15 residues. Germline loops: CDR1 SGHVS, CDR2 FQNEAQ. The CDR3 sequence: CASSPGGRANEKLFF. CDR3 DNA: TGTGCCAGCAGCCCAGGGGGCCGGGCTAATGAAAAACTGTTTTTT. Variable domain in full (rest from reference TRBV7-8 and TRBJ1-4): GAGVSQSPRYKVAKRGQDVALRCDPISGHVSLFWYQQALGQGPEFLTYFQNEAQLDKSGLPSDRFFAERPEGSVSTLKIQRTQQEDSAVYLCASSPGGRANEKLFFGSGTQLSVL.

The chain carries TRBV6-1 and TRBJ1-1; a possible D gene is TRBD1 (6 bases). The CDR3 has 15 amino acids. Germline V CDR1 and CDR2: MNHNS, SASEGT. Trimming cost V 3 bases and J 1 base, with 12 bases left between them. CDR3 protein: CASSDPGAANTEAFF. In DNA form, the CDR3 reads TGTGCCAGCAGTGACCCAGGGGCGGCGAACACTGAAGCTTTCTTT.

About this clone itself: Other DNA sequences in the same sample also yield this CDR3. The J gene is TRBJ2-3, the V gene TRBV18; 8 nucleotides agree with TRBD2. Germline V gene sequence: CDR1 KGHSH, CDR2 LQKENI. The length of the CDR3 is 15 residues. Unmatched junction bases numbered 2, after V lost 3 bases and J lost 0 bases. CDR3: CASSPLAGSTDTQYF. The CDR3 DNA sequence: TGTGCCAGCTCACCCTTAGCGGGAAGCACAGATACGCAGTATTTT. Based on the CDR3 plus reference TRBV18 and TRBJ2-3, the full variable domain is NAGVMQNPRHLVRRRGQEARLRCSPMKGHSHVYWYRQLPEEGLKFMVYLQKENIIDESGMPKERFSAEFPKEGPSILRIQQVVRGDSAAYFCASSPLAGSTDTQYFGPGTRLTVL.

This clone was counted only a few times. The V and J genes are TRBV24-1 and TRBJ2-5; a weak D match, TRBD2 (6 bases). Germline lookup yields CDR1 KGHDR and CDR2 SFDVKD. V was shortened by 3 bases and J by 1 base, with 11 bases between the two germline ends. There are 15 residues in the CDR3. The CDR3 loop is CATSDPRGIQETQYF. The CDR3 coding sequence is TGTGCCACCAGTGATCCTCGGGGGATCCAAGAGACCCAGTACTTC.